Reported below is one T cell receptor (beta chain). Its antigen is not known. Trimming removed 8 bases from V and 6 bases from J, with 14 bases in between. The CDR3 is 13 amino acids. CDR1 MNHEY and CDR2 SVGAGI come from the germline V gene. This specimen comes from a study of OX40 agonist ivuxolimab in advanced cancers. Overall study: People who had prior anti-PD-1, anti-PD-L1 or anti-CTLA-4 therapy could take part, and less than 50% had some. Three patients, one with hepatocellular carcinoma and two with cutaneous melanoma, achieved partial responses.

Study-level findings and limits: At 0.1 to 3.0 mg/kg, clonal expansion of CD4+ and CD8+ blood T cells had occurred by week 6.

Sampling of blood occurred at baseline, cycle 4 day 1, and cycle 7 day 1. Produced via immunoSEQ multiplex PCR; TCRdb's table is partial and in-frame only. The data show 13,000 or so clones, over 75% seen once. Material: CD4+ or CD8+ T cells sorted from blood, obtained in a trial of the OX40 agonist ivuxolimab. The rearrangement links TRBV6-5 to TRBJ1-5; TRBD1 might be the D (5 bases). The receptor's source is an adult with an advanced solid tumor such as melanoma, head and neck, liver or kidney cancer. CDR3 in amino acids: CASASGLGQPQHF. CDR3 coding DNA: TGTGCCAGCGCTTCGGGGCTAGGTCAGCCCCAGCATTTT.